Sequencing of this TCR beta chain was carried out in a study of molecular identifiers for immune sequencing clone quantification. This clonotype has just a few counts. TCRdb re-analysed the PCR reads in MiXCR, keeping a single row per CDR3 protein. The table records about half a million distinct CDR3 sequences, under 30% of them present only once. The ends lost 7 bases at V and 6 bases at J; junction bases unmatched: 11. Germline V CDR1 and CDR2: MNHEY, SMNVEV (reference sequence). This CDR3 has 15 amino acids. Naive CD8 T cells underwent sorting with the CD8+CD4-CCR7+CD45RA+ definition. Sequenced input: naive CD8+ T cells from blood, with Jurkat cell RNA spiked in. The subset denotes: FACS-sorted CD8+CD4-CCR7+CD45RA+ naive T cells. The TCR was taken from a human donor in good health. Some libraries in this study had Jurkat cell RNA spiked in. The chain joins TRBV27 to TRBJ2-3; 9 bases are a match to TRBD2. The CDR3 bases are TGTGCCAGCACGCTAGCGGGGAACCCGGGGGATACGCAGTATTTT. Amino acids: CASTLAGNPGDTQYF.